Following are 13 T cell receptor beta chains from one sample sequenced in a study of T-cell reconstitution after alpha-beta-depleted transplantation in children. Preparing the TCRbeta library involved the use of unique molecular identifiers. TCRdb passed the PCR reads through MiXCR, listing each CDR3 protein once. The table includes 40,000 to 55,000 distinct CDR3 sequences, approximately 8.7% detected once. The sample was PBMCs, mostly from graft donor cells, taken 60 days after TCRalphabeta/CD19-depleted stem cell transplant. The origin of the receptors is a male patient aged 2-15 years who had a stem cell transplant for chronic granulomatous disease, so the T cells may come from the graft donor.

The table lists this clonotype with many counts. The chain links TRBV28 to TRBJ2-2, with D possibly being TRBD2 (6 bases). Germline assignment: CDR1 MDHEN and CDR2 SYDVKM. CDR3 length: 15 residues. Trimming cost V 6 bases and J 4 bases, with 15 bases left between them. In DNA form, the CDR3 reads TGTGCCAGCAGGGCCGGGGACTTGCCCACCGGGGAGCTGTTTTTT. It specifies CASRAGDLPTGELFF.

This clonotype showed up many times. This rearrangement joins TRBV10-3 to TRBJ1-5; 8 positions match TRBD1. CDR1 ENHRY and CDR2 SYGVKD come from the germline V gene. The CDR3 loop spans 14 amino acids. J gave up 7 bases and V 3 bases, and 5 bases lay outside the gene matches. The CDR3 spells CAISDNRGVQPQHF. The CDR3, as DNA: TGTGCCATCAGTGATAACAGGGGGGTACAGCCCCAGCATTTT.

In its sample, this clonotype was seen many times. The chain links TRBV3-1 to TRBJ2-7; 10 bases are shared with TRBD2. Germline CDR1 is LGHDT and CDR2 is YNNKEL (reference sequence). The CDR3 has 17 amino acids. V lost 3 bases, J lost 3 bases, and 11 bases stayed unmatched. DNA for the CDR3: TGTGCCAGCAGCCAGGGCCGCTCGGGACTAGCGTTCTACGAGCAGTACTTC. Its translation: CASSQGRSGLAFYEQYF.

In its sample, this clonotype was seen many times. This sequence joins TRBV5-1 and TRBJ1-1, with D unclear. CDR3 length: 14 residues. With 0 bases removed from V and 1 base from J, the gap between germline ends came to 7 bases. Germline-derived CDR1 and CDR2 are SGHRS and YFSETQ. CDR3 loop: CASSLVGQNTEAFF. The CDR3 nucleotides read TGCGCCAGCAGCTTGGTAGGGCAGAACACTGAAGCTTTCTTT.

This clonotype has a count of ten or more. The gene calls are TRBV18 and TRBJ2-5; TRBD2 matches at 7 bases. V was clipped by 3 bases and J by 2 bases; unmatched bases: 3. This CDR3 spans 14 amino acids. Germline-derived CDR1 and CDR2 are KGHSH and LQKENI. The CDR3 sequence: CASSPGTTQETQYF. The CDR3 region has the DNA TGTGCCAGCTCACCGGGGACTACGCAAGAGACCCAGTACTTC. Combining the CDR3 with reference TRBV18 and TRBJ2-5 gives the whole variable domain NAGVMQNPRHLVRRRGQEARLRCSPMKGHSHVYWYRQLPEEGLKFMVYLQKENIIDESGMPKERFSAEFPKEGPSILRIQQVVRGDSAAYFCASSPGTTQETQYFGPGTRLLVL.

This clonotype occurred once. V and J are TRBV5-6 and TRBJ2-7; 7 bases are shared with TRBD2. The V gene end was trimmed by 5 bases and the J gene end by 10 bases; junction bases not matched to a gene: 9. CDR1 SGHDT and CDR2 YYEEEE come from the germline V gene. This CDR3 spans 12 amino acids. The CDR3 is CASSGLGIYQYF. CDR3 bases: TGTGCCAGCAGTGGACTAGGGATCTACCAGTACTTC.

The sample holds many counts of this clonotype. CDR3 nucleotides: TGTGCCAGCAGCTTAGGGGTCCTAGGGGAGACCCAGTACTTC. This sequence encodes CASSLGVLGETQYF. The V call is TRBV11-2, the J call TRBJ2-5, with D uncertain. Looked up from germline, CDR1 is SGHAT and CDR2 is FQNNGV. V was shortened by 1 base and J by 5 bases, with 11 bases between the two germline ends. The CDR3 spans 14 residues.

This chain connects TRBV4-3 to TRBJ2-7, with a possible D match to TRBD1 (5 bases). The CDR3 spans 14 residues. The V gene's germline CDR1 is LGHNA and CDR2 YSLEER. V was cut by 0 bases and J by 12 bases, with 18 bases left in between. DNA of the CDR3: TGCGCCAGCAGCCAAGATCTGGATTCGAGACAGCTGTACTTC. Protein sequence: CASSQDLDSRQLYF.

This clonotype was counted at least ten times. The CDR3 spells CASSLVAGKGGTEAFF. CDR3 nucleotide sequence: TGTGCCAGCAGTTTGGTAGCAGGAAAGGGGGGCACTGAAGCTTTCTTT. This sequence joins TRBV12-3 or TRBV12-4 and TRBJ1-1; D is perhaps TRBD1 (6 bases). The length of the CDR3 is 16 residues. V shed 3 bases and J shed 4 bases, with 18 bases lying between them.

This clonotype was seen many times. This chain links TRBV15 with TRBJ2-2; weak D call: TRBD2 (5 bases). The V gene lost 1 base and the J gene lost 3 bases, with 9 bases spanning the gap. Germline lookup yields CDR1 LNHNV and CDR2 YYDKDF (reference sequence). This CDR3 region has 15 residues. For the CDR3, the DNA is TGTGCCACCAGCAGAGCCGGGGTTGACACCGGGGAGCTGTTTTTT. As protein: CATSRAGVDTGELFF.

This clonotype occurred many times. The chain combines TRBV7-8 with TRBJ2-7, with no clear D. The CDR3 covers 14 residues. Germline V CDR1 and CDR2: SGHVS, FQNEAQ. Trimming took 1 base from V and 1 from J, leaving 8 bases between them. CDR3 coding DNA: TGTGCCAGCAGCTTAGGTCTAGGATCCTACGAGCAGTACTTC. Amino acids: CASSLGLGSYEQYF.

This clonotype was recorded at least ten times. CDR3 DNA sequence: TGTGCCAGCAGTCGGACCGGCGCAACTAATGAAAAACTGTTTTTT. Protein product: CASSRTGATNEKLFF. The chain has TRBV12-3 or TRBV12-4 and TRBJ1-4, with unresolved D. V lost 5 bases and J lost 0, with 10 bases in between. The CDR3 totals 15 residues.

Many counts were recorded for this clonotype. This rearrangement joins TRBV7-9 to TRBJ1-1, with D uncertain. Germline V gene data show CDR1 as SEHNR and CDR2 as FQNEAQ (reference sequence). With 7 bases removed from V and 4 bases from J, the gap between germline ends came to 10 bases. This CDR3 is 12 amino acids long. The CDR3 loop reads CASTERSTEAFF. The CDR3 DNA is TGTGCCAGCACGGAGAGGAGCACTGAAGCTTTCTTT. The variable domain in full, completed from reference TRBV7-9 and TRBJ1-1, reads DTGVSQNPRHKITKRGQNVTFRCDPISEHNRLYWYRQTLGQGPEFLTYFQNEAQLEKSRLLSDRFSAERPKGSFSTLEIQRTEQGDSAMYLCASTERSTEAFFGQGTRLTVV.